A single sample is the source of the 14 T cell receptor beta chains below, sequenced in a study of low-dose radiotherapy and immunotherapy resistance in tumors. Sample time point: before trial treatment. Alpha- and beta-chain coverage of first-strand cDNA came from TRAV- and TRBV-specific primers. Over about 19 PCR cycles, TCRs were amplified from a constant-region primer and V-primer adapter. TCRdb independently ran MiXCR on the reads; one entry per CDR3 protein. The table has tens of thousands of distinct CDR3 sequences, over 15% seen once. Sequencing was performed on PBMCs, taken before treatment. The receptors were gathered from a male donor with prostate cancer.

This clonotype has at least ten counts. The rearrangement joins TRBV29-1 to TRBJ2-5; TRBD2 matches at 7 bases. Germline CDR1 and CDR2: SQVTM and ANQGSEA. V was pared by 8 bases and J by 3 bases, with 9 bases of the junction left unmatched. The CDR3 totals 13 residues. This CDR3 reads CSLLRSGKETQYF. For the CDR3, the DNA is TGCAGCCTACTTCGGAGCGGGAAAGAGACCCAGTACTTC.

The rearrangement links TRBV27 to TRBJ1-1; D possibly corresponds to TRBD1 (6 bases). Looked up from germline, CDR1 is MNHEY and CDR2 is SMNVEV (reference sequence). The CDR3 is made up of 14 amino acids. Trimming took 2 bases from V and 4 from J, leaving 11 bases between them. The CDR3 DNA reads TGTGCCAGCAGTTTAAGGCAGGGGTTCACTGAAGCTTTCTTT. This encodes CASSLRQGFTEAFF.

This clonotype was found many times. The V gene is TRBV2, the J gene TRBJ2-3; D may match TRBD1 or TRBD2 (5 bases each). V lost 7 bases to trimming and J lost 3 bases, with 14 bases between them. This CDR3 contains 14 residues. Germline V gives CDR1 SNHLY, CDR2 FYNNEI. The CDR3 spells CASTGTRMTDTQYF. Here the CDR3 DNA reads TGTGCCAGCACCGGGACCCGGATGACAGATACGCAGTATTTT.

This clonotype was seen ten or more times. The chain employs TRBV7-9 and TRBJ2-5; D may be TRBD2 (6 bases). Germline V lookup: CDR1 SEHNR, CDR2 FQNEAQ (reference sequence). The CDR3 totals 15 residues. Trimming took 5 bases from V and 2 from J, leaving 15 bases between them. The DNA of the CDR3 is TGTGCCAGCAGCGTCCCCAGTAGCGGACAAGAGACCCAGTACTTC. Its protein is CASSVPSSGQETQYF.

CDR3 loop: CASSYFAGATYEQYF. CDR3 nucleotides: TGTGCCAGCAGTTACTTCGCGGGGGCCACCTACGAGCAGTACTTC. The rearrangement uses TRBV6-6 and TRBJ2-7; D is perhaps TRBD2 (7 bases). The germline V gene has CDR1 MNHNY and CDR2 SVGAGI (reference sequence). Trimming cost V 1 base and J 2 bases, with 12 bases left between them. The CDR3 extends over 15 amino acids.

This clonotype was seen ten or more times. The J gene is TRBJ1-2, the V gene TRBV6-2 or TRBV6-3; TRBD1 might be the D (5 bases). The CDR3 has 11 amino acids. Germline CDR1 and CDR2: MNHEY and SVGEGT. Trimming took off 8 bases at V and 11 bases at J, with 15 bases between the two ends. CDR3 in amino acids: CASVEGMRYTF. CDR3 in DNA: TGTGCCAGCGTTGAGGGGATGAGGTACACCTTC.

This clonotype has a count of ten or more. CDR3 protein: CASSQGGVGYGYTF. CDR3 nucleotides: TGTGCCAGCAGCCAAGGAGGGGTGGGCTATGGCTACACCTTC. V usage is TRBV3-1 and J usage is TRBJ1-2; TRBD1 might be the D (5 bases). V lost 1 base and J lost 4, with 10 bases in between. CDR1 LGHDT and CDR2 YNNKEL come from the germline V gene (reference sequence). The CDR3 sequence is 14 residues long.

The V gene is TRBV19, the J gene TRBJ1-1; D is unclear. The CDR3 totals 14 residues. Trimming cost V 3 bases and J 1 base, with 9 bases left between them. CDR1 LNHDA and CDR2 SQIVND come from the germline V gene (reference sequence). CDR3 region: CASSINRWNTEAFF. As DNA, the CDR3 is TGTGCCAGTAGTATTAACAGATGGAACACTGAAGCTTTCTTT.

The V gene is TRBV3-1, the J gene TRBJ2-2, with 11 positions matching TRBD2. Germline V gene sequence: CDR1 LGHDT, CDR2 YNNKEL (reference sequence). V trimming: 7 bases; J trimming: 7 bases; junction bases outside the gene matches: 2. The CDR3 has 13 residues. CDR3 region: CASTGTSGGELFF. CDR3 nucleotide sequence: TGTGCCAGCACCGGGACTAGCGGCGGGGAGCTGTTTTTT.

This clonotype has more than one count but fewer than ten. This chain joins TRBV7-2 and TRBJ2-7; TRBD2 aligns across 8 bases. From germline, CDR1 is SGHTA and CDR2 FQGNSA. The CDR3 is 14 amino acids. The junction had 5 bases not matched to a gene; V was cut back by 3 bases and J by 4 bases. The CDR3 is CASSFLAGPYEQYF. The CDR3 region has the DNA TGTGCCAGCAGCTTTCTAGCGGGTCCGTACGAGCAGTACTTC.

The table lists this clonotype with many counts. The CDR3 is CASTQRGLGETQYF. The CDR3 region has the DNA TGTGCCAGCACCCAGCGGGGCCTGGGCGAGACCCAGTACTTC. J is TRBJ2-5 and V is TRBV12-3 or TRBV12-4, with 7 bases that match TRBD2. The CDR3 contains 14 residues. With V trimmed by 7 bases and J by 5 bases, 10 bases remained unmatched.

This clonotype was observed at least ten times. The J gene is TRBJ2-3, the V gene TRBV2, with 12 bases fitting TRBD2. V shed 6 bases and J 6 bases; nucleotides not matched to a gene: 10. Germline loops: CDR1 SNHLY, CDR2 FYNNEI. The CDR3 consists of 16 residues. The CDR3 loop reads CASRGLAGSQTDTQYF. As DNA, the CDR3 is TGTGCCAGCAGAGGACTAGCGGGGAGCCAAACTGATACGCAGTATTTT.

This clonotype was found many times. The CDR3 DNA follows: TGTGCCAGCAGTGAAAATAGGGCAGGCAATCAGCCCCAGCATTTT. Amino acids: CASSENRAGNQPQHF. The gene calls are TRBV6-1 and TRBJ1-5; the D is unclear. Trimming took off 2 bases at V and 2 bases at J, with 10 bases between the two ends. The germline gives CDR1 MNHNS, CDR2 SASEGT. The CDR3 loop spans 15 amino acids.

This clonotype was observed many times. The CDR3 bases are TGTGCCAGCGGCACGGTAGGGAGACACTACGAGCAGTACTTC. It translates to CASGTVGRHYEQYF. The V gene is TRBV7-9, the J gene TRBJ2-7, with D possibly being TRBD2 (5 bases). Germline V lookup: CDR1 SEHNR, CDR2 FQNEAQ (reference sequence). Trimming shortened V by 8 bases and J by 3 bases, and 17 bases separated the two germline ends. CDR3 length equals 14 residues.